This TCR beta chain appears in the sequencing data of a study of cytotoxic CD8 clonotypes in ibrutinib-treated CLL (dated by TCRdb to the early 2020s). A note on the overall study: In this cohort, about 16 patients were treatment-naive and roughly ten were relapsed/refractory, while about 17 had unmutated IGHV. Every remission and progressive disease sample was obtained while ibrutinib was still being received by the patients. Samples averaged roughly 260,000 productive templates and roughly 86,000 productive rearrangements. Responses were partial in approximately 24 patients and complete in 2; after median 68 months follow-up, some 14 stayed in remission and roughly twelve progressed. Cryopreserved peripheral blood mononuclear cells were collected at three points: before therapy, at response, and at either sustained remission or disease progression. Response samples were taken after a median of around 13 months on treatment, ranging from roughly 6 to 36 months. Of the 90 or so people in the trial, about 25 had longitudinal samples available. Beyond this particular receptor, the publication reports: At baseline, clonality was higher than in age-matched healthy donors and showed a strong correlation with circulating CD8+ T-cell counts. An increase in clonality was observed at ibrutinib response, with clonality remaining stable during sustained remission and falling back toward baseline at progression. Public clonotypes were rare and either shrank or stayed stable during treatment, and the rise in clonality at ibrutinib response reflected expansion of private clonotypes. Lymph node repertoires were not examined, and the timing of sampling was not matched between patients in sustained remission and those whose disease progressed.

The time point label, read with the paper, signifies: approximately 2 years on ibrutinib. Around 2 micrograms of genomic DNA were extracted from cryopreserved PBMCs for TCR beta library preparation. Longitudinal blood samples from CLL patients receiving ibrutinib monotherapy were subjected to high-throughput TCR beta sequencing. The patients were enrolled in a single-center, open-label phase 2 trial of ibrutinib monotherapy. The germline V gene supplies CDR1 SNHLY and CDR2 FYNNEI. The junction shows trimming of 3 bases on V and 3 bases on J, and the gene matches do not reach 4 bases of it. Spanning cysteine to phenylalanine, the CDR3 consists of 14 amino acids. The DNA shown is the 42-base CDR3, in frame from base 1. Points on this clone: Its antigen is currently not known. Base qualities are missing; no much larger clone stands one base away.

Each clonotype received, on average, 10x coverage in deep resolution sequencing performed on a MiSeq, where the target depth lay between 1 in 1 million and 1 in 200,000 T cells. TCR beta libraries were generated with the immunoSEQ hsTCRB Kit. Regarding the original processing steps: The data were analyzed with ImmunoSEQ Analyzer and ImmunoSEQ Data Assistant, and V, D and J gene assignments followed IMGT definitions. Clonality, which ranges from 0 to 1, was calculated as one minus the normalized Shannon entropy of productive rearrangement frequencies. Only overrepresented clonotypes making up at least 0.05% of each patient's repertoire were included in the public clonotype analysis. Approximately 13 age-matched healthy donor repertoires from immuneACCESS served as clonality controls. This is the immuneACCESS table as TCRdb keeps it, with only in-frame sequences that have V and J called. A part of the clones is gone; compared with another copy, unresolved V genes explain less than half, and the rest is unexplained. Clone size and V and J calls were adopted from that table, with D and trimming inferred from the DNA. The sample table records roughly 250,000 clones; under 80% of these occur just once. Over 15% of the sample is in the top ten clones.

The source is a human donor with chronic lymphocytic leukemia. Sequencing was performed on PBMCs, taken after 24 months of ibrutinib treatment. The chain employs TRBV2 and TRBJ2-7, and 8 junction bases match TRBD2. The CDR3 region reads CASSESGSLYEQYF. The nucleotides are TGTGCCAGCAGTGAGAGCGGGAGCCTCTACGAGCAGTACTTC.